This entry features one T cell receptor (beta chain) sequence. The antigen is unknown. PCR was performed using 60 Vbeta and 13 Jbeta primers. Profiled with immunoSEQ multiplex PCR; TCRdb holds only in-frame clones, not every one. The data contain 190,000 or so clones, approximately 80% of them singletons. These data belong to a study of cytomegalovirus exposure and HLA in healthy donors. Deletions cut 1 base from V and 2 bases from J, with 9 bases between. Germline V gene data show CDR1 as GTSNPN and CDR2 as SVGIG (reference sequence). The CDR3 is 15 amino acids. The study, taken as a whole, reports: For TCR beta chains, V- and J-gene trimming was later linked to a missense DCLRE1C variant. Later work showed greater clonal expansion in HLA-associated TCR beta chains than in equally common others.

The rearrangement links TRBV30 to TRBJ1-6; D remains ambiguous. Sequencing used PBMCs. This TCR derives from a boy aged 10-17 years in good health and CMV-seronegative. The CDR3 loop is CAWSAREAYNSPLHF. The CDR3 DNA is TGTGCCTGGAGTGCACGAGAGGCCTATAATTCACCCCTCCACTTT. The full variable domain, its missing parts supplied by reference TRBV30 and TRBJ1-6, is SQTIHQWPATLVQPVGSPLSLECTVEGTSNPNLYWYRQAAGRGLQLLFYSVGIGQISSEVPQNLSASRPQDRQFILSSKKLLLSDSGFYLCAWSAREAYNSPLHFGNGTRLTVT.